A single sample gave rise to the 13 T cell receptor beta chains below, sequenced in a study of T cells in Graves' hyperthyroidism and ophthalmopathy. RNA transcripts were the template for amplifying TCR beta CDR3 regions. Initially, a first-round RT-PCR of the TCR CDR3 employed the HTBI primer set. TCRdb re-derived calls from the multiplex PCR reads in MiXCR, one entry per CDR3 protein. The data contain about 600,000 distinct CDR3 sequences, 11% to 15% of them singletons. Material: blood. These receptors came from a young woman with Graves' ophthalmopathy.

This clonotype was seen more than once but under ten times. The chain employs TRBV4-1 and TRBJ2-3; 7 nucleotides agree with TRBD2. This CDR3 region has 16 residues. With 0 bases clipped from V and 8 bases from J, the junction kept 11 bases outside the gene matches. CDR1 and CDR2 (germline): MGHRA, YSYEKL. This chain's CDR3 is CASSQDSGREGGTQYF. The CDR3 bases are TGCGCCAGCAGCCAAGATAGCGGGCGAGAGGGTGGTACGCAGTATTTT.

This clonotype was detected many times. This sequence joins TRBV7-9 and TRBJ2-5, with TRBD2 as a possible D gene (6 bases). Germline V CDR1 and CDR2: SEHNR, FQNEAQ (reference sequence). V gave up 5 bases and J gave up 1 base, with 11 bases separating them. The CDR3 sequence is 14 residues long. The CDR3 DNA reads as TGTGCCAGCAGCGCGGGGACTTCCCAAGAGACCCAGTACTTC. Protein: CASSAGTSQETQYF.

This clonotype was seen at least ten times. This chain uses TRBV19 with TRBJ2-1; maybe TRBD2 (5 bases). V was shortened by 4 bases and J by 1 base, with 17 bases between the two germline ends. Per the germline V gene, CDR1 is LNHDA and CDR2 is SQIVND (reference sequence). This CDR3 spans 17 amino acids. Here the CDR3 DNA reads TGTGCCAGTAGTACGTTAGCGTACCCTCTATCCTACAATGAGCAGTTCTTC. Amino acid sequence: CASSTLAYPLSYNEQFF. The complete variable domain, with remaining parts taken from reference TRBV19 and TRBJ2-1, reads DGGITQSPKYLFRKEGQNVTLSCEQNLNHDAMYWYRQDPGQGLRLIYYSQIVNDFQKGDIAEGYSVSREKKESFPLTVTSAQKNPTAFYLCASSTLAYPLSYNEQFFGPGTRLTVL.

This clonotype was counted at least ten times. The J gene is TRBJ2-5, the V gene TRBV6-1; no clear D. The CDR3 runs to 13 residues. The germline V and J ends were trimmed by 4 bases and 2 bases, with 8 bases remaining between them. Germline V gene sequence: CDR1 MNHNS, CDR2 SASEGT. The CDR3 coding sequence is TGTGCCAGCAGTGGTAACAGACAAGAGACCCAGTACTTC. Translation: CASSGNRQETQYF.

V gene TRBV27 combines with J gene TRBJ1-2; 8 bases are shared with TRBD1. The CDR3 is 16 residues long. Germline lookup yields CDR1 MNHEY and CDR2 SMNVEV (reference sequence). V shed 5 bases and J 2 bases; nucleotides not matched to a gene: 10. CDR3 bases: TGTGCCAGCAGTCTAAAAGGACAGGGCACCAACTATGGCTACACCTTC. Protein product: CASSLKGQGTNYGYTF.

This clonotype came up many times. This chain connects TRBV2 to TRBJ2-5; D assignment may be TRBD1 or TRBD2 (5 bases each). Germline CDR1 is SNHLY and CDR2 is FYNNEI. V lost 5 bases to trimming and J lost 5 bases, with 15 bases between them. CDR3 length equals 14 residues. In nucleotides, the CDR3 is TGTGCCAGCAGTTCCGAGGGACCGCCGGAGACCCAGTACTTC. As protein: CASSSEGPPETQYF.

At least ten counts were recorded for this clonotype. The genes are TRBV11-2 and TRBJ1-4; TRBD1 matches 11 bases. The CDR3 loop spans 20 amino acids. CDR1 and CDR2 (germline): SGHAT, FQNNGV. After removal of 0 bases from V and 6 bases from J, the junction contained 15 bases not matched to a gene. CDR3 loop: CASSLDRTGGNHNGDEKLFF. The CDR3 DNA reads TGTGCCAGCAGCTTAGACCGGACAGGGGGCAACCATAACGGGGATGAAAAACTGTTTTTT.

This clonotype occurred many times. This chain joins TRBV11-2 and TRBJ2-1; TRBD2 matches at 7 bases. CDR3 length: 15 amino acids. CDR1 is SGHAT and CDR2 is FQNNGV in the germline V gene. The trim removed 2 bases at V and 9 bases at J, leaving 10 bases unmatched. CDR3 DNA: TGTGCCAGCAGCTTAAGTCTAGCGGATATCGGTGAGCAGTTCTTC. Its protein product is CASSLSLADIGEQFF.

The sample holds a few counts of this clonotype. This chain connects TRBV2 to TRBJ1-5; the D is unclear. CDR1 is SNHLY and CDR2 is FYNNEI in the germline V gene. The CDR3 totals 15 residues. Trimming stripped 6 bases from V and 5 bases from J, with 17 bases between. The CDR3 bases are TGTGCCAGCAGCCAAGATTCCCGGGGAGATCAGCCCCAGCATTTT. It codes for CASSQDSRGDQPQHF.

The rearrangement links TRBV6-1 to TRBJ2-1; D perhaps matches TRBD2 (6 bases). V gave up 8 bases and J gave up 0 bases, with 14 bases separating them. Germline V CDR1 and CDR2: MNHNS, SASEGT. The CDR3 covers 15 residues. CDR3 amino acids: CASRKDYSSYNEQFF. The CDR3 DNA follows: TGTGCCAGCCGAAAGGACTATAGCTCCTACAATGAGCAGTTCTTC.

J is TRBJ2-3 and V is TRBV14; D not resolved. The V end was cut by 1 base, the J end by 9 bases, with 11 bases between. This CDR3 has 13 residues. Germline CDR1 is SGHDN and CDR2 is FVKESK. CDR3 sequence: CASSQGGVGTQYF. CDR3 sequence (DNA): TGTGCCAGCAGCCAAGGCGGAGTCGGAACGCAGTATTTT.

This clonotype was detected many times. J is TRBJ2-1 and V is TRBV12-3 or TRBV12-4; 9 nucleotides line up with TRBD2. Trimming at V came to 6 bases and at J to 10 bases, leaving 10 bases not matched to a gene. CDR3 length: 14 amino acids. The CDR3 nucleotides read TGTGCCAGCAGAATAGCGGGAGAATCTGGGGAGCAGTTCTTC. It specifies CASRIAGESGEQFF.

This clonotype was observed many times. V usage is TRBV30 and J usage is TRBJ1-1; 7 positions agree with TRBD1. From germline, CDR1 is GTSNPN and CDR2 SVGIG (reference sequence). This CDR3 is built from 14 residues. V lost 2 bases to trimming and J lost 5 bases; unmatched junction nucleotides: 8. The CDR3 DNA reads TGTGCCTGGAGTCGCCAGGGGGTACGGACTGAAGCTTTCTTT. Translating gives CAWSRQGVRTEAFF.